These T cell receptor beta chains were read from a single sample in a study of regulatory T cells in long-lasting Graves disease. One entry per CDR3 protein results from TCRdb running MiXCR on the multiplex PCR reads. The sample holds about 220,000 distinct CDR3 sequences, roughly 18% seen once. The sample was also reused in another study, on T cells in Graves' hyperthyroidism and ophthalmopathy.

The input for sequencing was peripheral blood mononuclear cells (PBMCs), taken at new diagnosis, from a patient treated with antithyroid drugs. All receptors derive from a young woman with Graves disease. Both conserved end residues are part of each CDR3. A D gene is named only where the DNA matches it firmly.

>.|13|TRBJ2-3|TRBV10-3
CAISARGTDTQYF
>TRBD1|15|TRBJ2-3|TRBV3-1
CASSLYGQATDTQYF
>TRBD1|13|TRBJ1-1|TRBV30
CAWSPQGYTEAFF
>TRBD1|14|TRBJ2-7|TRBV4-2
CASSQPGTGGEQYF
>.|14|TRBJ2-3|TRBV15
CATSREMSADTQYF
>TRBD2|16|TRBJ2-1|TRBV28
CASSLSSGRVGNEQFF
>.|15|TRBJ1-1|TRBV9
CASSAGAAPGTEAFF
>.|15|TRBJ1-5|TRBV28
CASSPSTSTTTAQHF
>TRBD1|16|TRBJ1-1|TRBV6-5
CASSYAGTGSGTEAFF
>.|15|TRBJ1-5|TRBV15
CATSRDRGDHQPQHF
>.|11|TRBJ1-2|TRBV12-3/TRBV12-4
CASITTGGYTF
>TRBD2|16|TRBJ2-1|TRBV30
CAWSVVSGRVYNEQFF
>TRBD1|14|TRBJ2-7|TRBV10-3
CAISGGDRGYEQYF
>.|14|TRBJ1-5|TRBV20-1
CSARDLRRNQPQHF
>.|13|TRBJ1-2|TRBV7-9
CASTLRHGDGYTF
>.|14|TRBJ1-2|TRBV3-1
CASSQEGVLGGYTF
>TRBD1|13|TRBJ2-5|TRBV20-1
CSARDSSKETQYF
>.|13|TRBJ2-7|TRBV27
CASSFGSRSEQYF
>.|11|TRBJ2-3|TRBV30
CAWSKAVTQYF
>.|20|TRBJ2-6|TRBV14
CASSQGRQGGSDSGANVLTF
>TRBD2|17|TRBJ2-1|TRBV28
CASSLSTSGESYNEQFF
>.|15|TRBJ1-1|TRBV6-5
CASSLLGPANTEAFF
>.|14|TRBJ1-1|TRBV2
CASNFRGGNTEAFF
>TRBD1|16|TRBJ1-5|TRBV20-1
CSAHYQGQGSNQPQHF
>TRBD1|13|TRBJ2-3|TRBV20-1
CSGDRESTDTQYF
>TRBD1|14|TRBJ2-7|TRBV2
CASSDLGQTIEQYF
>.|17|TRBJ2-6|TRBV6-2/TRBV6-3
CASSSIGKFPGANVLTF
>.|14|TRBJ1-5|TRBV19
CASSPQYSNQPQHF
>TRBD2|14|TRBJ2-7|TRBV28
CASSFAGGPYEQYF
>TRBD1|16|TRBJ1-2|TRBV20-1
CSARDSKGQGSGGYTF
>TRBD1|18|TRBJ2-7|TRBV5-1
CASSLYGGPGQGSYEQYF
>TRBD1|15|TRBJ1-2|TRBV28
CASSLRDSEGLGYTF
>TRBD1|17|TRBJ1-1|TRBV6-5
CASSYRVSGGYYTEAFF
>.|14|TRBJ2-5|TRBV19
CASSISIRGETQYF
>TRBD2|16|TRBJ2-1|TRBV20-1
CSARDRQGGRGNEQFF
>TRBD1|14|TRBJ1-2|TRBV29-1
CSVVGQGFDYGYTF
>.|14|TRBJ2-1|TRBV7-8
CASSLARGLNEQFF
>TRBD2|15|TRBJ2-7|TRBV2
CASRGLAGFLYEQYF
>TRBD2|17|TRBJ2-1|TRBV27
CASHPGSGRRVYNEQFF
>.|16|TRBJ2-2|TRBV6-2/TRBV6-3
CASSYELQGARGELFF
>.|17|TRBJ1-2|TRBV18
CASSPKLDSLANYGYTF
>.|16|TRBJ1-2|TRBV19
CASSIESGRPFYGYTF
>.|13|TRBJ1-2|TRBV12-3/TRBV12-4
CASSRGANYGYTF
>.|14|TRBJ1-1|TRBV5-4
CASSPGRMNTEAFF
>TRBD1|15|TRBJ1-2|TRBV19
CASSIGDSSNYGYTF
>TRBD2|16|TRBJ2-3|TRBV28
CASSRRGGGPRDTQYF